These 16 T cell receptor beta chains were sequenced from one sample in a study of response to subunit inactivated influenza vaccine. From the RT-PCR reads, TCRdb called clonotypes with MiXCR, one entry per CDR3 protein. The sample yields about 800,000 distinct CDR3 sequences, less than 25% seen once. Source: PBMCs from blood, taken roughly 5 days after vaccination. These receptors came from a man aged 50 to 60 who received an inactivated influenza vaccine.

This clonotype was detected many times. This sequence joins TRBV7-2 and TRBJ2-3; 8 bases agree with TRBD2. CDR3 size: 16 residues. Germline trimming cut 1 base from V and 0 bases from J; bases unmatched to any gene: 3. Germline CDR1 reads SGHTA; CDR2 reads FQGNSA. The CDR3: CASSLGAGGSTDTQYF. CDR3 nucleotide sequence: TGTGCCAGCAGCTTAGGTGCGGGAGGCAGCACAGATACGCAGTATTTT.

This clonotype appeared many times. This chain joins TRBV10-3 and TRBJ2-5, with D possibly called TRBD1 or TRBD2 (5 bases each). Trimming cost V 2 bases and J 1 base, with 5 bases left between them. CDR3 length: 13 amino acids. Germline CDR1 and CDR2: ENHRY and SYGVKD. In DNA form, the CDR3 reads TGTGCCATCAGTGAGGGGACCCAAGAGACCCAGTACTTC. It codes for CAISEGTQETQYF.

This clonotype was seen more than once but under ten times. V and J are TRBV7-2 and TRBJ2-7; 10 bases fit TRBD2. The length of the CDR3 is 15 residues. Germline V gene lookup returns CDR1 SGHTA and CDR2 FQGNSA. J was trimmed by 6 bases and V by 5 bases; bases with no gene match: 10. CDR3 loop: CASSPRWTSGSEQYF. The CDR3 bases are TGTGCCAGCAGCCCCAGATGGACTAGCGGAAGCGAGCAGTACTTC. The variable domain in full, completed from reference TRBV7-2 and TRBJ2-7, reads GAGVSQSPSNKVTEKGKDVELRCDPISGHTALYWYRQSLGQGLEFLIYFQGNSAPDKSGLPSDRFSAERTGGSVSTLTIQRTQQEDSAVYLCASSPRWTSGSEQYFGPGTRLTVT.

This clonotype was picked up one time. The V gene is TRBV3-1, the J gene TRBJ1-2, with 8 bases matching TRBD1. Looked up from germline, CDR1 is LGHDT and CDR2 is YNNKEL (reference sequence). Trimming cost V 3 bases and J 8 bases; bases outside gene matches: 5. CDR3 length: 13 amino acids. CDR3 amino acids: CASSQTGVAGYTF. DNA of the CDR3: TGTGCCAGCAGCCAGACAGGGGTCGCCGGCTACACCTTC.

This rearrangement joins TRBV7-9 to TRBJ2-7, with no clear D. The germline gives CDR1 SEHNR, CDR2 FQNEAQ (reference sequence). This CDR3 is built from 13 residues. V was cut by 1 base and J by 6 bases, with 10 bases left in between. The CDR3 bases are TGTGCCAGCAGCTTAGTTCAGGTGGGCGAGCAGTACTTC. It encodes CASSLVQVGEQYF.

In this sample, this clonotype turned up a few times. This chain joins TRBV7-2 and TRBJ2-1, with D possibly called TRBD1 or TRBD2 (5 bases each). The germline V gene has CDR1 SGHTA and CDR2 FQGNSA. The V and J ends lost 5 bases and 4 bases respectively, with 12 bases between them. CDR3 length: 14 amino acids. The CDR3 nucleotides read TGTGCCAGCAGCCCACAGGACTTTTACAATGAGCAGTTCTTC. It specifies CASSPQDFYNEQFF. Full variable domain (outside the CDR3, taken from reference TRBV7-2 and TRBJ2-1): GAGVSQSPSNKVTEKGKDVELRCDPISGHTALYWYRQSLGQGLEFLIYFQGNSAPDKSGLPSDRFSAERTGGSVSTLTIQRTQQEDSAVYLCASSPQDFYNEQFFGPGTRLTVL.

The V gene is TRBV5-4, the J gene TRBJ2-7; D perhaps matches TRBD2 (7 bases). V lost 1 base and J lost 3, with 11 bases in between. Germline-derived CDR1 and CDR2 are SGHNT and YYREEE (reference sequence). The CDR3 extends over 14 amino acids. CDR3 DNA sequence: TGTGCCAGCAGCTTGCGGGGGGCCTTCTACGAGCAGTACTTC. This sequence encodes CASSLRGAFYEQYF.

This clonotype was observed a few times. The chain combines TRBV18 with TRBJ1-5; D is undetermined. Germline V gene data show CDR1 as KGHSH and CDR2 as LQKENI. Trimming pared 3 bases from V and 0 bases from J, leaving 12 bases between. The length of the CDR3 is 16 residues. CDR3 residues: CASSPTNKNSNQPQHF. In DNA, the CDR3 is TGTGCCAGCTCACCGACTAACAAGAATAGCAATCAGCCCCAGCATTTT.

This clonotype appeared a few times. V usage is TRBV6-1 and J usage is TRBJ1-1; D not certain. The CDR3 is made up of 13 amino acids. V lost 7 bases to trimming and J lost 1 base, with 10 bases between them. Looked up from germline, CDR1 is MNHNS and CDR2 is SASEGT. CDR3 loop: CASKVPENTEAFF. The CDR3 nucleotides are TGTGCCAGCAAAGTTCCGGAGAACACTGAAGCTTTCTTT.

This clonotype was found many times. This sequence joins TRBV7-2 and TRBJ2-1; D unclear. The CDR3 consists of 15 residues. V was cut by 5 bases and J by 1 base, with 12 bases left in between. Looked up from germline, CDR1 is SGHTA and CDR2 is FQGNSA. CDR3 sequence: CASSLSGVSYNEQFF. DNA for the CDR3: TGTGCCAGCAGCCTCTCGGGTGTATCCTACAATGAGCAGTTCTTC.

The table lists this clonotype with a few counts. This chain links TRBV7-9 with TRBJ1-5; a possible D gene is TRBD1 (5 bases). Germline CDR1 reads SEHNR; CDR2 reads FQNEAQ (reference sequence). Trimming stripped 3 bases from V and 5 bases from J, with 11 bases between. The CDR3 totals 14 residues. The CDR3 loop reads CASSFGGIDQPQHF. CDR3 DNA sequence: TGTGCCAGCAGCTTTGGGGGGATCGATCAGCCCCAGCATTTT.

This clonotype has only a few counts. DNA of the CDR3: TGTGCCAGCAGCTTAGTGTTTAACGAGCAGTACTTC. It translates to CASSLVFNEQYF. The chain carries TRBV7-6 and TRBJ2-7; D ambiguous. Germline V lookup: CDR1 SGHVS, CDR2 FNYEAQ. CDR3 length: 12 amino acids. Trimming removed 1 base from V and 5 bases from J, with 6 bases in between. The full variable domain, in which reference TRBV7-6 and TRBJ2-7 provide the parts outside the CDR3, is GAGVSQSPRYKVTKRGQDVALRCDPISGHVSLYWYRQALGQGPEFLTYFNYEAQQDKSGLPNDRFSAERPEGSISTLTIQRTEQRDSAMYRCASSLVFNEQYFGPGTRLTVT.

The V call is TRBV7-8, the J call TRBJ2-4; either TRBD1 or TRBD2 may fit D (5 bases each). The germline V gene encodes CDR1 SGHVS and CDR2 FQNEAQ. With 9 bases removed from V and 8 bases from J, the gap between germline ends came to 17 bases. CDR3 length equals 13 residues. The chain's CDR3 is CASEPGRGDIQYF. In DNA, the CDR3 is TGTGCCAGTGAACCAGGGAGAGGTGACATTCAGTACTTC.

The chain joins TRBV27 to TRBJ2-7; no definite D call. The germline V gene has CDR1 MNHEY and CDR2 SMNVEV (reference sequence). This CDR3 comprises 14 residues. Trimming pared 2 bases from V and 6 bases from J, leaving 14 bases between. This CDR3 is CASSLRTDLPEQYF. The CDR3 DNA reads as TGTGCCAGCAGTTTAAGAACAGATTTGCCCGAGCAGTACTTC.

The V call is TRBV20-1, the J call TRBJ2-1; D is ambiguous. Germline values: CDR1 DFQATT, CDR2 SNEGSKA (reference sequence). CDR3 length: 9 residues. Here the CDR3 reads CRDPDEQFF. Written as DNA, the CDR3 is TGCAGAGATCCCGATGAGCAGTTCTTC.

The rearrangement links TRBV12-3 or TRBV12-4 to TRBJ2-7; 7 positions match TRBD2. The CDR3 consists of 13 residues. The junction had 12 bases not matched to a gene; V was cut back by 9 bases and J by 7 bases. The CDR3, as DNA: TGTGCCAGTGGGAGGGAGGTCCTCTGGGAGCAGTACTTC. The encoded protein is CASGREVLWEQYF.